The 30 T cell receptor beta chains reported below all come from one sample, sequenced in a study of blood T cell repertoires in COVID-19. Sequencing was performed with immunoSEQ multiplex PCR; in TCRdb, only in-frame clones are kept and a portion is missing. The profile shows 160,000 or so clones, 80% to 90% of them singletons. Source material: peripheral blood. These receptors were collected from a woman between 50 and 59 years old with COVID-19, enrolled during active disease.

The chain carries TRBV7-2 and TRBJ1-3; D gene uncertain. The CDR3 spans 15 residues. V lost 5 bases and J 4 bases, leaving 15 bases between the germline ends. CDR1 SGHTA and CDR2 FQGNSA come from the germline V gene. CDR3 DNA sequence: TGTGCCAGCAGCCCGCAGGCTATTTTCGGAAACACCATATATTTT. This gives the protein CASSPQAIFGNTIYF.

This clone has only one observation. The chain is built from TRBV10-3 and TRBJ2-5, with TRBD2 matching 7 bases. This CDR3 contains 13 residues. Trimming took 11 bases from V and 3 from J; bases not matched to a gene: 9. Per the germline V gene, CDR1 is ENHRY and CDR2 is SYGVKD. As DNA, the CDR3 is TGTGCCTCCGGGGGAGGGGAGGAAGAGACCCAGTACTTC. It codes for CASGGGEEETQYF.

The chain uses TRBV15 and TRBJ2-3; possible D gene TRBD1, 5 bases. Germline CDR1 is LNHNV and CDR2 is YYDKDF (reference sequence). The germline V and J ends were trimmed by 2 bases and 2 bases, with 11 bases remaining between them. This CDR3 comprises 15 residues. CDR3 sequence (DNA): TGTGCCACCAGCAGACGACAGCCAAACACAGATACGCAGTATTTT. It specifies CATSRRQPNTDTQYF. Using reference TRBV15 and TRBJ2-3 for the parts outside the CDR3, the full variable domain is DAMVIQNPRYQVTQFGKPVTLSCSQTLNHNVMYWYQQKSSQAPKLLFHYYDKDFNNEADTPDNFQSRRPNTSFCFLDIRSPGLGDTAMYLCATSRRQPNTDTQYFGPGTRLTVL.

This clone has a single count. The genes are TRBV19 and TRBJ1-2; no clear D. This CDR3 region has 13 residues. CDR1 LNHDA and CDR2 SQIVND come from the germline V gene (reference sequence). V was pared by 9 bases and J by 4 bases, with 15 bases between. CDR3 DNA sequence: TGTGCCAGGACGCCGGGGAATATCTATGGCTACACCTTC. Its translation is CARTPGNIYGYTF.

The chain couples TRBV19 to TRBJ1-2, with D perhaps TRBD1 (6 bases). This CDR3 region has 13 residues. Germline values: CDR1 LNHDA, CDR2 SQIVND (reference sequence). The V and J ends lost 6 bases and 5 bases respectively, with 13 bases between them. CDR3 residues: CASREDRRYGYTF. The DNA for the CDR3 is TGTGCCAGTAGGGAAGACAGGAGGTATGGCTACACCTTC.

The chain uses TRBV18 and TRBJ1-1, with D possibly matching TRBD1 (5 bases). Germline V gene data show CDR1 as KGHSH and CDR2 as LQKENI. V shed 6 bases and J shed 7 bases, with 12 bases lying between them. CDR3 length: 12 residues. The CDR3 spells CASSTFGGEAFF. The CDR3 nucleotides read TGTGCCAGCTCTACTTTCGGGGGTGAAGCTTTCTTT.

The J gene is TRBJ2-3, the V gene TRBV28; 10 bases align to TRBD2. V shed 0 bases and J 5 bases; nucleotides not matched to a gene: 5. Germline V gene lookup returns CDR1 MDHEN and CDR2 SYDVKM. This CDR3 region has 16 residues. CDR3 sequence reads: CASSLWSGGAKDTQYF. CDR3 coding DNA: TGTGCCAGCAGTTTATGGAGCGGGGGGGCCAAAGATACGCAGTATTTT.

The gene calls are TRBV28 and TRBJ2-7, with a possible D match to TRBD1 (5 bases). Germline CDR1 is MDHEN and CDR2 is SYDVKM. The V end was cut by 7 bases, the J end by 0 bases, with 16 bases between. This CDR3 contains 15 residues. CDR3 region: CASTLSGHSSYEQYF. CDR3 nucleotide sequence: TGTGCCAGCACCCTGTCCGGACACAGCTCCTACGAGCAGTACTTC.

This clone showed up just a few times. The chain couples TRBV12-3 or TRBV12-4 to TRBJ1-2, with a tentative D call TRBD1 (6 bases). The CDR3 has 13 residues. Trimming shortened V by 3 bases and J by 4 bases, and 9 bases separated the two germline ends. CDR3 loop: CASSLLGAYGYTF. In DNA, the CDR3 is TGTGCCAGCAGTTTGTTGGGGGCCTATGGCTACACCTTC.

V usage is TRBV5-1 and J usage is TRBJ2-1; 10 nucleotides agree with TRBD2. CDR1 and CDR2 from the germline V gene are SGHRS and YFSETQ. The CDR3 covers 14 residues. V lost 3 bases to trimming and J lost 4 bases; unmatched junction nucleotides: 1. In nucleotides, the CDR3 is TGCGCCAGCAGCTCGACTAGCGGGTACAATGAGCAGTTCTTC. It codes for CASSSTSGYNEQFF.

The gene calls are TRBV4-1 and TRBJ1-1; D is possibly TRBD1 (5 bases). V was clipped by 0 bases and J by 6 bases, with 14 bases between them. This CDR3 comprises 15 residues. CDR1 is MGHRA and CDR2 is YSYEKL in the germline V gene. The CDR3: CASSQDGWGVSEAFF. CDR3 DNA: TGCGCCAGCAGCCAAGATGGTTGGGGGGTATCTGAAGCTTTCTTT.

This clone was seen once. The rearrangement links TRBV10-3 to TRBJ1-2, with D tentatively TRBD1 (6 bases). CDR3 length: 15 amino acids. V lost 2 bases and J lost 8, with 18 bases in between. CDR1 is ENHRY, CDR2 SYGVKD, per germline. The CDR3: CAISETRDTKGGYTF. The CDR3 bases are TGTGCCATCAGTGAGACCCGGGACACCAAGGGAGGCTACACCTTC.

The rearrangement joins TRBV9 to TRBJ2-1; 12 bases agree with TRBD2. The CDR3 runs 15 residues. The V gene's germline CDR1 is SGDLS and CDR2 YYNGEE. Unmatched junction bases numbered 6, after V lost 4 bases and J lost 7 bases. This CDR3 is CASSPSGGAVNEQFF. The CDR3 DNA reads TGTGCCAGCAGCCCTAGCGGGGGGGCTGTTAATGAGCAGTTCTTC.

The chain carries TRBV7-2 and TRBJ2-5, with D maybe TRBD1 (6 bases). Trimming removed 5 bases from V and 2 bases from J, with 12 bases in between. The CDR3 loop spans 14 amino acids. Looked up from germline, CDR1 is SGHTA and CDR2 is FQGNSA. The CDR3 DNA follows: TGTGCCAGCAGCCCCCCAGGGGAACAAGAGACCCAGTACTTC. Translation: CASSPPGEQETQYF.

J is TRBJ1-2 and V is TRBV29-1; D call uncertain. Deletions cut 1 base from V and 6 bases from J, with 9 bases between. Germline CDR1 SQVTM, CDR2 ANQGSEA. The CDR3 contains 12 residues. CDR3 nucleotide sequence: TGCAGCGTTGAAGGGGAGGTCGATGGCTACACCTTC. Its translation: CSVEGEVDGYTF.

This clone was detected only once. The chain carries TRBV3-1 (or the pseudogene TRBV3-2) and TRBJ2-5; D is unclear. Germline V lookup: CDR1 LGHDT, CDR2 YNNKEL (reference sequence). V was pared by 1 base and J by 4 bases, with 7 bases between. The CDR3 has 13 amino acids. CDR3: CASSQGSGETQYF. CDR3 in DNA: TGTGCCAGCAGCCAAGGTTCGGGAGAGACCCAGTACTTC.

The V and J genes are TRBV1 and TRBJ1-4; TRBD1 was called by the table and not checked on the DNA. TRBV1 is labeled a pseudogene. The CDR3 runs to 15 residues. The CDR3 here is CTSSQEPRVNEKLFF. The DNA of the CDR3 is TGCACCAGCAGCCAAGAGCCCAGGGTTAATGAAAAACTGTTTTTT.

The rearrangement joins TRBV7-2 to TRBJ1-1, with TRBD1 matching 8 bases. Germline loops: CDR1 SGHTA, CDR2 FQGNSA. The CDR3 covers 15 residues. V lost 5 bases to trimming and J lost 4 bases; unmatched junction nucleotides: 9. Written as DNA, the CDR3 is TGTGCCAGCAGCCCCAGGGGGCTATTCGTCACTGAAGCTTTCTTT. Translating it yields CASSPRGLFVTEAFF.

This clone came up a few times. This rearrangement joins TRBV7-3 to TRBJ1-1, with a weak D call TRBD1 (5 bases). CDR1 SGHTA and CDR2 FQGTGA come from the germline V gene. Trimming removed 7 bases from V and 3 bases from J, with 12 bases in between. The CDR3 runs to 13 residues. CDR3 nucleotides: TGTGCCAGCAAAATGGGGCCAGACACTGAAGCTTTCTTT. This codes for CASKMGPDTEAFF.

This sequence joins TRBV30 and TRBJ1-3; tentatively, D is TRBD1 (6 bases). V lost 4 bases to trimming and J lost 4 bases, with 17 bases between them. Germline V gene sequence: CDR1 GTSNPN, CDR2 SVGIG (reference sequence). The CDR3 covers 15 residues. In DNA, the CDR3 is TGTGCCTGGATTGCGGGGGGCGCGGAAGGAAACACCATATATTTT. This codes for CAWIAGGAEGNTIYF.

The chain uses TRBV12-5 and TRBJ1-5; D unclear. V lost 0 bases and J 7 bases, leaving 7 bases between the germline ends. The germline gives CDR1 LGHNT, CDR2 FRNRAP. CDR3 length: 13 residues. CDR3 nucleotide sequence: TGTGCTAGTGGTTTGGTAGAACGGCAGCCCCAGCATTTT. It translates to CASGLVERQPQHF.

The sample holds one count of this clone. The chain links TRBV6-1 to TRBJ2-4, with TRBD1 matching 9 bases. J gave up 7 bases and V 4 bases, and 11 bases lay outside the gene matches. Germline loops: CDR1 MNHNS, CDR2 SASEGT. The CDR3 has 16 residues. CDR3 protein: CASSVIDRGVANIQYF. The CDR3 DNA follows: TGTGCCAGCAGTGTGATAGACAGGGGGGTTGCCAACATTCAGTACTTC.

The chain links TRBV7-6 to TRBJ2-5; D remains ambiguous. The CDR3 covers 13 residues. V shed 3 bases and J shed 2 bases, with 7 bases lying between them. Germline V gene lookup returns CDR1 SGHVS and CDR2 FNYEAQ. The CDR3 reads CASSFGLQETQYF. The DNA of the CDR3 is TGTGCCAGCAGCTTTGGGCTACAAGAGACCCAGTACTTC.

This clone was observed once. The gene calls are TRBV29-1 and TRBJ1-4, with 11 bases fitting TRBD1. V trimming: 3 bases; J trimming: 8 bases; junction bases outside the gene matches: 2. Germline values: CDR1 SQVTM, CDR2 ANQGSEA. This CDR3 has 13 amino acids. CDR3 protein: CSVDGTGGEKLFF. Written as DNA, the CDR3 is TGCAGCGTTGACGGGACAGGGGGAGAAAAACTGTTTTTT.

This chain connects TRBV19 to TRBJ1-1; the D gene is possibly TRBD1 (6 bases). The CDR3 covers 13 residues. The germline V gene has CDR1 LNHDA and CDR2 SQIVND (reference sequence). Trimming cost V 6 bases and J 0 bases, with 8 bases left between them. The CDR3 coding sequence is TGTGCCAGTAGCCAGGGGTTGAACACTGAAGCTTTCTTT. This sequence encodes CASSQGLNTEAFF.

This clone was detected a few times. This chain joins TRBV5-4 and TRBJ2-2; D gene uncertain. Per germline, CDR1 SGHNT and CDR2 YYREEE (reference sequence). Trimming removed 4 bases from V and 1 base from J, with 8 bases in between. CDR3 length equals 14 residues. CDR3 in DNA: TGTGCCAGCAGCGTTATAGTGAACACCGGGGAGCTGTTTTTT. Translating gives CASSVIVNTGELFF.

The chain has TRBV3-1 (or the pseudogene TRBV3-2) and TRBJ1-2; TRBD1 is a possible D gene (6 bases). Trimming stripped 1 base from V and 6 bases from J, with 12 bases between. This CDR3 region has 14 residues. Germline CDR1 and CDR2: LGHDT and YNNKEL (reference sequence). The CDR3 bases are TGTGCCAGCAGCCAAGTGGGGACAACGGATGGCTACACCTTC. Translating it yields CASSQVGTTDGYTF.

This clone has just a few counts. This chain connects TRBV10-1 to TRBJ2-2; TRBD2 might be the D (5 bases). Per the germline V gene, CDR1 is WNHNN and CDR2 is SYGVQD (reference sequence). The CDR3 contains 16 residues. V dropped 0 bases and J dropped 0 bases, with 8 bases sitting between them. The chain's CDR3 is CASSESVGANTGELFF. CDR3 bases: TGCGCCAGCAGTGAGTCAGTGGGAGCGAACACCGGGGAGCTGTTTTTT.

This clone was seen a few times. V usage is TRBV27 and J usage is TRBJ1-6, with 7 bases lining up with TRBD1. This CDR3 has 15 amino acids. The V gene's germline CDR1 is MNHEY and CDR2 SMNVEV (reference sequence). The V gene end was trimmed by 6 bases and the J gene end by 7 bases; junction bases not matched to a gene: 9. As DNA, the CDR3 is TGTGCCAGCAGCCGGAGGGCAGGGGGAAATTCACCCCTCCACTTT. It is translated as CASSRRAGGNSPLHF.

The chain recombines TRBV2 with TRBJ2-1; a weak D match, TRBD1 (6 bases). From germline, CDR1 is SNHLY and CDR2 FYNNEI. There are 11 residues in the CDR3. V shed 6 bases and J shed 12 bases, with 12 bases lying between them. The CDR3 nucleotides read TGTGCCAGCAGGAACAGGGTTCCGCAGTTCTTC. Its translation: CASRNRVPQFF.